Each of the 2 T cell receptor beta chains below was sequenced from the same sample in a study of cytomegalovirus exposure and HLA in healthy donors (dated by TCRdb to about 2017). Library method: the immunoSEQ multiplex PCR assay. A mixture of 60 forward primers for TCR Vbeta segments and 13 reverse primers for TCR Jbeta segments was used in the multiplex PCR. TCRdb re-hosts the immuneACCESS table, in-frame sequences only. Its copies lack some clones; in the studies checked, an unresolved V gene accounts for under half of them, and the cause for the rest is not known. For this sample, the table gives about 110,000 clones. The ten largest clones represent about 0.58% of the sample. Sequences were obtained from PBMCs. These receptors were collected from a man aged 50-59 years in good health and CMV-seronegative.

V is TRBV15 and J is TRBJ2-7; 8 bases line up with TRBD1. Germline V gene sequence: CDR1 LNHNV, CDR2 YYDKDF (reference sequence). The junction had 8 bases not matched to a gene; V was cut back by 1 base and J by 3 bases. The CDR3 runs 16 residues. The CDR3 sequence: CATSRGTGIEVYEQYF. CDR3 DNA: TGTGCCACCAGCAGAGGGACAGGGATAGAAGTCTACGAGCAGTACTTC.

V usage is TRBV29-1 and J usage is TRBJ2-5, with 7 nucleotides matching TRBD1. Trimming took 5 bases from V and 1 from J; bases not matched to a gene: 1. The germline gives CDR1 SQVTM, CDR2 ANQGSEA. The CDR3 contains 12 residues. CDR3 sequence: CSVRTGQETQYF. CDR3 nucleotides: TGCAGCGTTCGGACAGGCCAAGAGACCCAGTACTTC.